This TCR beta chain was sequenced in a study of cytomegalovirus exposure and HLA in healthy donors. Whole-study context: A prior study identified just under 120 million unique TCR beta sequences from about 200 million T cells.

Germline V gives CDR1 GTSNPN, CDR2 SVGIG (reference sequence). This CDR3 comprises 13 residues. Trimming stripped 0 bases from V and 7 bases from J, with 7 bases between. The primer mix had 60 Vbeta and 13 Jbeta primers. Clones were sequenced by immunoSEQ multiplex PCR, and TCRdb holds only the in-frame ones, with some missing. The repertoire holds under 250,000 clones, with about 85% as singletons. The study, taken as a whole, reports: A likely sequencing artifact accounted for one observed cluster of highly shared sequence variants.

With regard to this clone: Its antigen remains unidentified.

The chain recombines TRBV30 with TRBJ1-6; TRBD1 might be the D (5 bases). The sequenced sample was PBMCs. The receptor comes from a woman in her forties or fifties in good health and CMV-seropositive. CDR3 DNA: TGTGCCTGGAGTGTACAGGACAATTCACCCCTCCACTTT. Translating gives CAWSVQDNSPLHF. Drawing the rest from reference TRBV30 and TRBJ1-6, the complete variable domain is SQTIHQWPATLVQPVGSPLSLECTVEGTSNPNLYWYRQAAGRGLQLLFYSVGIGQISSEVPQNLSASRPQDRQFILSSKKLLLSDSGFYLCAWSVQDNSPLHFGNGTRLTVT.